This TCR beta chain was captured by sequencing in a study of blood T cell repertoires in COVID-19. Study-wide background: COVID-19 samples collected from the United States, Italy and Spain covered acute and convalescent phases. T cells, B-cell-depleted T cells, or PBMCs provided the cDNA or gDNA that served as material.

This CDR3 has 13 amino acids. Between the trimmed V and J ends, which lost 6 bases and 5 bases, there was a span of 14 bases. CDR1 LNHDA and CDR2 SQIVND come from the germline V gene (reference sequence). Per the original data handling: Reference gene primer amplification in the assay estimated nucleated cell counts. Method: immunoSEQ multiplex PCR; TCRdb's copy keeps in-frame clones and lacks some. The V and J calls and clone size are taken from that table; D and trimming were inferred from the DNA. The sample shows 130,000 to 150,000 clones, roughly 83% of them seen only once. Seattle patients were enrolled during active infection and followed longitudinally.

The sequenced sample consisted of peripheral blood. The chain combines TRBV19 with TRBJ2-7; weak D call: TRBD1 (6 bases). The source of this sequence is a woman between 65 and 79 years old with COVID-19, enrolled during active disease. The CDR3 is CASSDRPSDEQYF. The CDR3 DNA is TGTGCCAGTAGCGACAGGCCCTCGGACGAGCAGTACTTC. Full variable domain (outside the CDR3, taken from reference TRBV19 and TRBJ2-7): DGGITQSPKYLFRKEGQNVTLSCEQNLNHDAMYWYRQDPGQGLRLIYYSQIVNDFQKGDIAEGYSVSREKKESFPLTVTSAQKNPTAFYLCASSDRPSDEQYFGPGTRLTVT.